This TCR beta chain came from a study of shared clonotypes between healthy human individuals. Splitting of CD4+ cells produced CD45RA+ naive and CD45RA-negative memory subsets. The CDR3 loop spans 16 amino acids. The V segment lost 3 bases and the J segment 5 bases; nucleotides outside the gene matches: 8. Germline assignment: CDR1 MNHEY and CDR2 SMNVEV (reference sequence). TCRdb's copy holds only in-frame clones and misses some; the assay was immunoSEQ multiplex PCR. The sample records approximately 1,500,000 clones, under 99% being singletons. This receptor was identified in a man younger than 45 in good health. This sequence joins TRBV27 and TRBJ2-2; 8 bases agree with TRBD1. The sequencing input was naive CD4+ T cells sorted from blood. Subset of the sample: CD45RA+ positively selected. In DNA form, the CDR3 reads TGTGCCAGCAGTTTCCTCATTACAGGGGGGACCGGGGAGCTGTTTTTT. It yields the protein CASSFLITGGTGELFF.